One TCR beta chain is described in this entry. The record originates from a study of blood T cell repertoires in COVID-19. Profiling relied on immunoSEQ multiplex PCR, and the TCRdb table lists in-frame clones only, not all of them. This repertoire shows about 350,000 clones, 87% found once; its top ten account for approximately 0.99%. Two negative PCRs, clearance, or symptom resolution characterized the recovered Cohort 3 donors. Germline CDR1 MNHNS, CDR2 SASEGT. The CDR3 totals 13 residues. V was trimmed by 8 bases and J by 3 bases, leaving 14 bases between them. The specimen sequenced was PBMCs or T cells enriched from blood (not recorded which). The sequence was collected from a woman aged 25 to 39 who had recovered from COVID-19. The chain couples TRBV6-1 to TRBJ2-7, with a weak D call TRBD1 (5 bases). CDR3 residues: CASAMDTGYEQYF. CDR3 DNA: TGTGCCAGCGCAATGGACACTGGCTACGAGCAGTACTTC.